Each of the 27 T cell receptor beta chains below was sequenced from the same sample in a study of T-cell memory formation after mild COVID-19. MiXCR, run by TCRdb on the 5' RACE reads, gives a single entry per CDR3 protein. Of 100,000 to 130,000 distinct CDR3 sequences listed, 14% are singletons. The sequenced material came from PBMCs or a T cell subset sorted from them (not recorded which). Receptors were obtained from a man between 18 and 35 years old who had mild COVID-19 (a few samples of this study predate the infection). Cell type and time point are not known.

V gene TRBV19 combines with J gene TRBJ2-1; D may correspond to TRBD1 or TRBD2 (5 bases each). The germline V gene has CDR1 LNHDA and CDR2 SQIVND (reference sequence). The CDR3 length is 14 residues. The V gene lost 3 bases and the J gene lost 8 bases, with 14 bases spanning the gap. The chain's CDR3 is CASSMRAGWDEQFF. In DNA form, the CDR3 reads TGTGCCAGTAGTATGCGGGCAGGGTGGGATGAGCAGTTCTTC.

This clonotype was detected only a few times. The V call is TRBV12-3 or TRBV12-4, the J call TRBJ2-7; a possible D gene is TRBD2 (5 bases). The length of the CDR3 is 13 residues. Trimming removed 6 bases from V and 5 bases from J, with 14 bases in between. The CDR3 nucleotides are TGTGCCAGCAGCCTGAGGGAGACTGACGAGCAGTACTTC. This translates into CASSLRETDEQYF.

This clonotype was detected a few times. CDR3 in amino acids: CASSHGQGKADTQYF. CDR3 nucleotides: TGCGCCAGCAGCCATGGACAGGGCAAGGCAGATACGCAGTATTTT. The chain combines TRBV4-3 with TRBJ2-3; 8 bases are a match to TRBD1. The CDR3 has 15 amino acids. Germline CDR1 is LGHNA and CDR2 is YSLEER. J was trimmed by 4 bases and V by 3 bases; bases with no gene match: 6.

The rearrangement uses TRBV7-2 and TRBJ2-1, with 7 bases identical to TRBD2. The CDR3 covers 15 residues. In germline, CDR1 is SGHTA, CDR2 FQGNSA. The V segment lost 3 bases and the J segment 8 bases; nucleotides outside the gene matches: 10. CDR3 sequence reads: CASSFGDYFGYEQFF. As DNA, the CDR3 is TGTGCCAGCAGCTTCGGGGACTACTTTGGCTATGAGCAGTTCTTC.

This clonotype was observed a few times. Here the CDR3 DNA reads TGCGCCAGCAGCTGGATCCAGGGGGCCTATGGCTACACCTTC. It yields the protein CASSWIQGAYGYTF. The chain uses TRBV5-1 and TRBJ1-2; TRBD1 matches at 8 bases. This CDR3 comprises 14 residues. CDR1 is SGHRS and CDR2 is YFSETQ in the germline V gene. Unmatched junction bases numbered 5, after V lost 3 bases and J lost 4 bases.

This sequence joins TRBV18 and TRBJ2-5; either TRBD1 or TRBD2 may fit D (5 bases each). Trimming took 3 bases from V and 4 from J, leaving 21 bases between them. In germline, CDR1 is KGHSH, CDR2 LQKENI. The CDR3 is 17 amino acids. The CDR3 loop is CASSPPRLLGTVETQYF. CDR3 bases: TGTGCCAGCTCACCCCCCAGACTGCTAGGGACGGTAGAGACCCAGTACTTC.

CDR3 residues: CASSAGTQETQYF. The CDR3 nucleotides are TGTGCCAGCAGCGCCGGGACTCAAGAGACCCAGTACTTC. The chain carries TRBV9 and TRBJ2-5, with D possibly TRBD2 on 6 matching bases. Germline V CDR1 and CDR2: SGDLS, YYNGEE. Trimming took off 3 bases at V and 2 bases at J, with 8 bases between the two ends. The CDR3 totals 13 residues.

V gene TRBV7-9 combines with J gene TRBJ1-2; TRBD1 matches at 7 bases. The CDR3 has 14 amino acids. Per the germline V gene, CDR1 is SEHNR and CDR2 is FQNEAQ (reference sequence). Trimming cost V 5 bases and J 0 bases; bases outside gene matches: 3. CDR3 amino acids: CASSPRGSNYGYTF. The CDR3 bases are TGTGCCAGCAGCCCCAGGGGGTCTAACTATGGCTACACCTTC.

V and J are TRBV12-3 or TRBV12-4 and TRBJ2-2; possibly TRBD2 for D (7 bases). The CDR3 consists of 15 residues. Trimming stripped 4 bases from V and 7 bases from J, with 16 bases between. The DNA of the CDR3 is TGTGCCAGCAGTTCGCCGGGGGGCGTAAACGGGGAGCTGTTTTTT. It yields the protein CASSSPGGVNGELFF.

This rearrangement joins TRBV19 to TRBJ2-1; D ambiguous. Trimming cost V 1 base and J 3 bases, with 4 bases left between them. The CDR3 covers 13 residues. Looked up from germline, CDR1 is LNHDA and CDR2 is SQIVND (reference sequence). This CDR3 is CASSIGVYNEQFF. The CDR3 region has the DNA TGTGCCAGTAGTATAGGGGTCTACAATGAGCAGTTCTTC.

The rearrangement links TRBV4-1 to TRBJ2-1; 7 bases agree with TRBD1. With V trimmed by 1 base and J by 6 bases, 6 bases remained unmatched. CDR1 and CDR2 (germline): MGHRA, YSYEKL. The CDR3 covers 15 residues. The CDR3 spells CASSQGQGASNEQFF. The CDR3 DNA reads TGCGCCAGCAGCCAAGGACAGGGAGCATCCAATGAGCAGTTCTTC.

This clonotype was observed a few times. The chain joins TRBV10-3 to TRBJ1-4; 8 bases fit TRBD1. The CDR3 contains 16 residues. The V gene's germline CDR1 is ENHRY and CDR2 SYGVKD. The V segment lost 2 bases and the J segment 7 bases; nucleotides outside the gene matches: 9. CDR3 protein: CAISEGQGPNGEKLFF. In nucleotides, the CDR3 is TGTGCCATCAGTGAGGGACAGGGACCTAACGGTGAAAAACTGTTTTTT.

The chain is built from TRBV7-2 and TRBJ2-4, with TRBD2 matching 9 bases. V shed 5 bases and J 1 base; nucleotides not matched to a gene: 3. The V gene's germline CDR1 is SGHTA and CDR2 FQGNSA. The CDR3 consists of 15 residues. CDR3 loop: CASSESGGAKNIQYF. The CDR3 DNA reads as TGTGCCAGCAGCGAAAGCGGGGGGGCCAAAAACATTCAGTACTTC.

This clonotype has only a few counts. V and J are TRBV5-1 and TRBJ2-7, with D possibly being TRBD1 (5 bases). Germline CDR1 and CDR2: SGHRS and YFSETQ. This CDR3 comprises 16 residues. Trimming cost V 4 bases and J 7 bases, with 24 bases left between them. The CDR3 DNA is TGCGCCAGCAGCCTTGGTCACGGCAGGGTCGACGATGAGCAGTACTTC. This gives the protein CASSLGHGRVDDEQYF.

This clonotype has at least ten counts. This CDR3 is CASSTGQYSYEQYF. Written as DNA, the CDR3 is TGCGCCAGCAGCACGGGACAGTACTCCTACGAGCAGTACTTC. The chain joins TRBV5-1 to TRBJ2-7, with TRBD1 identical over 7 bases. The CDR3 covers 14 residues. Germline V gives CDR1 SGHRS, CDR2 YFSETQ. With 4 bases clipped from V and 0 bases from J, the junction kept 4 bases outside the gene matches.

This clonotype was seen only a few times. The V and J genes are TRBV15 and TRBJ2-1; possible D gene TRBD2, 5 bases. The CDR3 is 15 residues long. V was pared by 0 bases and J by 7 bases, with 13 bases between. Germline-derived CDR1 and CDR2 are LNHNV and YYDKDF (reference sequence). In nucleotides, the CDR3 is TGTGCCACCAGCAGAGATCTAGCACGAGGGAATGAGCAGTTCTTC. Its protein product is CATSRDLARGNEQFF. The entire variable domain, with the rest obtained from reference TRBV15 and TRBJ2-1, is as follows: DAMVIQNPRYQVTQFGKPVTLSCSQTLNHNVMYWYQQKSSQAPKLLFHYYDKDFNNEADTPDNFQSRRPNTSFCFLDIRSPGLGDTAMYLCATSRDLARGNEQFFGPGTRLTVL.

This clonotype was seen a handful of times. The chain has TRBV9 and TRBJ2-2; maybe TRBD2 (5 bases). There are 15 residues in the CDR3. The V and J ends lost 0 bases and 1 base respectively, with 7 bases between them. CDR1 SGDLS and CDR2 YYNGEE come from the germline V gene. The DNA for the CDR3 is TGTGCCAGCAGCGTAGCAGCGGTGAACACCGGGGAGCTGTTTTTT. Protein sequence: CASSVAAVNTGELFF.

This chain's CDR3 is CASSQDGDRGPVAGNTIYF. DNA for the CDR3: TGCGCCAGCAGCCAAGATGGGGACAGGGGGCCTGTGGCTGGAAACACCATATATTTT. V is TRBV4-1 and J is TRBJ1-3; 12 nucleotides align to TRBD1. There are 19 residues in the CDR3. Germline CDR1 MGHRA, CDR2 YSYEKL. After removal of 0 bases from V and 2 bases from J, the junction contained 8 bases not matched to a gene.

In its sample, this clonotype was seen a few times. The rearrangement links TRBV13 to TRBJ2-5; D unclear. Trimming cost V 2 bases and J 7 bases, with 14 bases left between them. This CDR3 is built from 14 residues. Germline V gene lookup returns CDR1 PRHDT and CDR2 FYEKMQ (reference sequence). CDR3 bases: TGTGCCAGCAGCTTAAAACAGCCCCCAGGGACCCAGTACTTC. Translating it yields CASSLKQPPGTQYF.

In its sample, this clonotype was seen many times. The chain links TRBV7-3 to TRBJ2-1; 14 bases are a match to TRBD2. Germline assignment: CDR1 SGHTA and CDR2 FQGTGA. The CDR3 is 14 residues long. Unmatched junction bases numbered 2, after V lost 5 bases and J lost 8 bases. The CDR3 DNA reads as TGTGCCAGCAGCCCGGGACTAGCGGGGGATGAGCAGTTCTTC. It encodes CASSPGLAGDEQFF. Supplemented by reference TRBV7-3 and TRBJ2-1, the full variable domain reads GAGVSQTPSNKVTEKGKYVELRCDPISGHTALYWYRQSLGQGPEFLIYFQGTGAADDSGLPNDRFFAVRPEGSVSTLKIQRTERGDSAVYLCASSPGLAGDEQFFGPGTRLTVL.

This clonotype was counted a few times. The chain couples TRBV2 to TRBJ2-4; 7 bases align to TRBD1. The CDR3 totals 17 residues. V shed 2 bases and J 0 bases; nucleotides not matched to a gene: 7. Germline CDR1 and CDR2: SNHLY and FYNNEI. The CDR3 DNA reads TGTGCCAGCAGTGAAACAGGGGCTGGTGTAGCCAAAAACATTCAGTACTTC. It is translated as CASSETGAGVAKNIQYF. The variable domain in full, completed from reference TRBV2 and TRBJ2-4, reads EPEVTQTPSHQVTQMGQEVILRCVPISNHLYFYWYRQILGQKVEFLVSFYNNEISEKSEIFDDQFSVERPDGSNFTLKIRSTKLEDSAMYFCASSETGAGVAKNIQYFGAGTRLSVL.

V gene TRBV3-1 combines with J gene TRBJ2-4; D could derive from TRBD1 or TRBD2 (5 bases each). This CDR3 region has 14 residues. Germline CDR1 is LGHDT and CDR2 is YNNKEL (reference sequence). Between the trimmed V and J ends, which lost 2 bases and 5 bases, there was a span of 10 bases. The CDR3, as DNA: TGTGCCAGCAGCCAACGGGACGGAGAAAACATTCAGTACTTC. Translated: CASSQRDGENIQYF.

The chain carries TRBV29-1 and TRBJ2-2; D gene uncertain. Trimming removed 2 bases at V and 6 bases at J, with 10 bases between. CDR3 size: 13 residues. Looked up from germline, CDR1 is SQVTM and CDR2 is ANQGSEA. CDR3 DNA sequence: TGCAGCGTTGAAACTCGGAAGGCCGGGGAGCTGTTTTTT. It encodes CSVETRKAGELFF.

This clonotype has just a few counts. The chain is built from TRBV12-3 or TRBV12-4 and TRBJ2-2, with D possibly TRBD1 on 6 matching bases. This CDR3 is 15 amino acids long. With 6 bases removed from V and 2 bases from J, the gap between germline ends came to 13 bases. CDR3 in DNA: TGTGCCAGCAGACCTCGGGACACCAACACCGGGGAGCTGTTTTTT. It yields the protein CASRPRDTNTGELFF.

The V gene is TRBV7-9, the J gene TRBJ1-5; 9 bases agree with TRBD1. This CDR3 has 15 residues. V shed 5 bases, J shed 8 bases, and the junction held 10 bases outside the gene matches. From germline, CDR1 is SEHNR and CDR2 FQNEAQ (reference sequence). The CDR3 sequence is CASSHGTGSSEPQHF. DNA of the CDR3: TGTGCCAGCAGCCACGGGACAGGGAGCTCGGAGCCCCAGCATTTT.

For the CDR3, the DNA is TGTGCCAGCAGCCCGGGACTAGCGCCGTTTGAGCAGTTCTTC. Residues: CASSPGLAPFEQFF. The chain uses TRBV3-1 and TRBJ2-1; 10 positions agree with TRBD2. CDR3 length: 14 amino acids. Trimming removed 4 bases from V and 9 bases from J; junction bases left unmatched: 6. Germline V CDR1 and CDR2: LGHDT, YNNKEL (reference sequence).

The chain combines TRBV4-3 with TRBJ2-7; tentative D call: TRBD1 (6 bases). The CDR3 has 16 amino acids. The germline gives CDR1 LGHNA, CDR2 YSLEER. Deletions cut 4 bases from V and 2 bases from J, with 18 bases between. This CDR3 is CASSPSEGTPTYEQYV. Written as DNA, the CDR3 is TGCGCCAGCAGCCCCAGTGAAGGGACACCGACCTACGAGCAGTACGTC.